This T cell receptor (beta chain) was sequenced for a study of a mutant IDH1 vaccine in newly diagnosed glioma (dated by TCRdb to the early 2020s). About the study as a whole: Eight vaccinations were administered to patients in weeks 1, 3, 5, 7, 11, 15, 19 and 23, corresponding to visits V03 through V10. Of the approximately 33 treated patients, around 62% were male and 37.5% were female, and a mean age of approximately 40 years was recorded. Prior to enrollment, standard therapy consisting of radiotherapy alone, temozolomide alone, or radiochemotherapy with temozolomide had been administered to patients, with the combination being received by most patients. Six visits were used for peripheral blood collection: V03 (baseline), V05, V07, V10, V12 and V13. In the chemotherapy-containing groups, vaccination started alongside temozolomide cycles, whereas in patients who had radiotherapy alone it started 4-6 weeks after radiotherapy. Longitudinal TCRB deep sequencing was done for some 26 treated patients, wherever samples were available for exploratory analyses.

Libraries were built with the immunoSEQ multiplex PCR assay. Rearranged TCR beta chain sequences were amplified using the hsTCRB Kit according to the manufacturer's protocol. TCRB libraries were sequenced on an Illumina MiSeq. For the original study's pipeline: The proprietary platform of the kit vendor was used for demultiplexing, trimming and gene mapping. Sourced from immuneACCESS, this table was stored by TCRdb with only in-frame sequences that have V and J called. A share of the clones is absent; for the studies checked, an unresolved V gene accounts for under half, and the remainder has no known explanation. That table is the source of V, J and clone size, and D and trimming were worked out from the DNA. This sample holds roughly 39,000 clones; approximately 85% were observed only once. The ten most abundant clones make up over 1.5% of the sample. In light of the paper, this sample's time point label describes: week 5, during vaccination. Each vaccine dose, consisting of 300 ug of a 20-mer mutant IDH1 peptide in Montanide, was administered subcutaneously with topical imiquimod. Donors had newly diagnosed WHO grade 3 or 4 IDH1-mutant astrocytomas with loss of nuclear ATRX. The samples were drawn from NOA16, a multicentre, single-arm, open-label phase I trial in Germany that tested a mutant IDH1 peptide vaccine in humans for the first time. Genomic DNA for TCRB sequencing was isolated from EDTA blood with the DNeasy Blood and Tissue Kit.

V ends up 6 bases short and J 9 bases short, with an unmatched junction base count of 17. As encoded in the germline V gene, CDR1 is SGHAT while CDR2 is FQNNGV. The CDR3 sequence holds 17 residues, the cysteine and phenylalanine included. The CDR3 DNA has 51 bases and is translated from base 1. As concerns this clone: What this receptor recognizes is not known. No clone much larger than this one lies a single base away; base qualities are absent.

Points the paper makes about the study in general: Immune responses induced by the vaccine were seen in roughly 92% of patients across multiple MHC alleles. The authors noted that analyses of patient blood samples could not be reproduced because of sample limitations. Pseudoprogression seemed to be unrelated to changes in the top peripheral T cell clonotypes found by TCRB sequencing. Availability determined which PBMC samples were chosen for TCRB deep sequencing.

Sequences were derived from PBMCs, sampled from a glioma patient whose treatment included an IDH1 peptide vaccine. The V gene is TRBV11-2 and the J gene is TRBJ2-1; TRBD2 agrees with 10 junctional bases. The sequence derives from a man aged 40-55 years with glioma. The encoded CDR3 is CASRFGRWTSGGGEQFF. The bases read TGTGCCAGCAGGTTCGGTCGCTGGACTAGCGGAGGGGGTGAGCAGTTCTTC. The reference TRBV11-2 and TRBJ2-1 proteins fill in what lies around the CDR3, so the full variable domain reads EAGVAQSPRYKIIEKRQSVAFWCNPISGHATLYWYQQILGQGPKLLIQFQNNGVVDDSQLPKDRFSAERLKGVDSTLKIQPAKLEDSAVYLCASRFGRWTSGGGEQFFGPGTRLTVL.